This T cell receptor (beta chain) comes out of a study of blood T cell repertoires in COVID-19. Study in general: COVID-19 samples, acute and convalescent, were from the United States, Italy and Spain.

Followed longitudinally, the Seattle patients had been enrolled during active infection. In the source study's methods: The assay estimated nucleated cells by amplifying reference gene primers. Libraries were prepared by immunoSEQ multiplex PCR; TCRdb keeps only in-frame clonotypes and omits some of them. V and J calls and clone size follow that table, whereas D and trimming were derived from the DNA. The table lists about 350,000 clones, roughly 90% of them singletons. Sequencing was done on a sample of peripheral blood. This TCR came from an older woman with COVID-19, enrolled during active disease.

The CDR3 DNA reads as TGTGCCAGCAGCTTTCCGACAGAGAATCAGCCCCAGCATTTT. The encoded protein is CASSFPTENQPQHF. The V call is TRBV7-9, the J call TRBJ1-5; tentatively, D is TRBD1 (5 bases). The germline gives CDR1 SEHNR, CDR2 FQNEAQ (reference sequence). CDR3 size: 14 residues. With 3 bases removed from V and 4 bases from J, the gap between germline ends came to 10 bases.